This is a list of T cell receptor beta chains from one sample in a study of T cells in Graves' hyperthyroidism and ophthalmopathy. TCRdb passed the multiplex PCR reads through MiXCR, listing each CDR3 protein once. The repertoire holds 450,000 to 600,000 distinct CDR3 sequences, with about 20% as singletons. Sequencing input: blood. Receptor source: a man aged 40-49 years with Graves' ophthalmopathy. Both conserved end residues are part of each CDR3. D genes are given only for firm matches. Rows give clone size only sometimes, using once, few, many, or a class for an expanded clone.

abundance: NA; v_gene: TRBV7-2; d_gene: TRBD2; j_gene: TRBJ2-1; CDR3aa: CASSLGTSGGGHEQFF; CDR3nt: TGTGCCAGCAGCCTTGGGACTAGCGGGGGGGGGCATGAGCAGTTCTTC
abundance: few; v_gene: TRBV10-1; d_gene: NA; j_gene: TRBJ2-3; CDR3aa: CASSGTAVDTQYF; CDR3nt: TGCGCCAGCAGTGGGACAGCCGTCGACACGCAGTATTTT
abundance: few; v_gene: TRBV20-1; d_gene: NA; j_gene: TRBJ1-2; CDR3aa: CSAWGEALYGYTF; CDR3nt: TGCAGTGCCTGGGGAGAGGCCTTGTATGGCTACACCTTC
abundance: many; v_gene: TRBV20-1; d_gene: NA; j_gene: TRBJ2-5; CDR3aa: CSAKGRQETQYF; CDR3nt: TGCAGTGCTAAAGGACGCCAAGAGACCCAGTACTTC
abundance: NA; v_gene: TRBV7-9; d_gene: NA; j_gene: TRBJ2-7; CDR3aa: CASSVGGSEYEQYF; CDR3nt: TGTGCCAGCAGTGTGGGGGGCTCTGAATACGAGCAGTACTTC
abundance: NA; v_gene: TRBV11-3; d_gene: TRBD2; j_gene: TRBJ2-1; CDR3aa: CASSYLAGGPNEQFF; CDR3nt: TGTGCCAGCAGTTATCTAGCGGGAGGGCCCAATGAGCAGTTCTTC
abundance: few; v_gene: TRBV7-2; d_gene: NA; j_gene: TRBJ2-7; CDR3aa: CASSPLYSSYEQYF; CDR3nt: TGTGCCAGCAGCCCGCTATATAGCTCCTACGAGCAGTACTTC
abundance: NA; v_gene: TRBV28; d_gene: TRBD2; j_gene: TRBJ2-6; CDR3aa: CASSLAGAGANVLTF; CDR3nt: TGTGCCAGCAGTTTGGCGGGAGCTGGGGCCAACGTCCTGACTTTC
abundance: few; v_gene: TRBV3-1; d_gene: NA; j_gene: TRBJ1-5; CDR3aa: CASSQSTNNQPQHF; CDR3nt: TGTGCCAGCAGCCAAAGCACCAACAATCAGCCCCAGCATTTT
abundance: few; v_gene: TRBV25-1; d_gene: NA; j_gene: TRBJ1-1; CDR3aa: CASSEAFSPRAEAFF; CDR3nt: TGTGCCAGCAGTGAGGCGTTCTCCCCGAGGGCTGAAGCTTTCTTT
abundance: many; v_gene: TRBV2; d_gene: NA; j_gene: TRBJ2-1; CDR3aa: CANEEGASGNNEQFF; CDR3nt: TGTGCCAATGAAGAGGGGGCTAGCGGTAACAATGAGCAGTTCTTC
abundance: many; v_gene: TRBV28; d_gene: NA; j_gene: TRBJ2-1; CDR3aa: CASKRNRIYNEQFF; CDR3nt: TGTGCCAGCAAGCGCAACAGGATCTACAATGAGCAGTTCTTC
abundance: few; v_gene: TRBV6-1; d_gene: NA; j_gene: TRBJ2-3; CDR3aa: CASSPGQGLAGEDTQYF; CDR3nt: TGTGCCAGCAGTCCGGGACAGGGCCTAGCGGGAGAAGATACGCAGTATTTT
abundance: NA; v_gene: TRBV20-1; d_gene: TRBD2; j_gene: TRBJ2-5; CDR3aa: CSVSAGGQETQYF; CDR3nt: TGCAGTGTCTCAGCGGGGGGGCAAGAGACCCAGTACTTC
abundance: many; v_gene: TRBV7-2; d_gene: TRBD2; j_gene: TRBJ2-7; CDR3aa: CASSASGSMNEQYF; CDR3nt: TGTGCCAGCAGCGCTAGCGGGAGTATGAACGAGCAGTACTTC
abundance: few; v_gene: TRBV29-1; d_gene: NA; j_gene: TRBJ2-5; CDR3aa: CSVGLIGETQYF; CDR3nt: TGCAGCGTTGGGTTAATTGGAGAGACCCAGTACTTC
abundance: NA; v_gene: TRBV5-1; d_gene: NA; j_gene: TRBJ1-2; CDR3aa: CASSLAPGIDYGYTF; CDR3nt: TGCGCCAGCAGCTTGGCCCCGGGGATAGACTATGGCTACACCTTC
abundance: few; v_gene: TRBV9; d_gene: NA; j_gene: TRBJ2-7; CDR3aa: CASSRGELYEQYF; CDR3nt: TGTGCCAGCAGCAGGGGGGAGCTCTACGAGCAGTACTTC
abundance: NA; v_gene: TRBV3-1; d_gene: NA; j_gene: TRBJ2-3; CDR3aa: CASSLLGGSGADTQYF; CDR3nt: TGTGCCAGCAGCCTTCTTGGGGGTTCGGGGGCAGATACGCAGTATTTT
abundance: few; v_gene: TRBV6-2/TRBV6-3; d_gene: TRBD2; j_gene: TRBJ2-7; CDR3aa: CASSLRGGNEQYF; CDR3nt: TGTGCCAGCAGTCTTCGCGGGGGGAACGAGCAGTACTTC
abundance: many; v_gene: TRBV11-2; d_gene: TRBD1; j_gene: TRBJ2-7; CDR3aa: CASSTTGAGSEQYF; CDR3nt: TGTGCCAGCAGTACGACAGGGGCGGGGTCCGAGCAGTACTTC
abundance: NA; v_gene: TRBV5-8; d_gene: TRBD1; j_gene: TRBJ1-2; CDR3aa: CASSPTDRAHGYTF; CDR3nt: TGTGCCAGCAGCCCTACCGACAGGGCTCATGGCTACACCTTC
abundance: few; v_gene: TRBV7-8; d_gene: TRBD1; j_gene: TRBJ2-3; CDR3aa: CASSAGAYRGAAWAAYF; CDR3nt: TGTGCCAGCAGCGCAGGGGCTTACAGGGGGGCAGCATGGGCGGCGTATTTT
abundance: many; v_gene: TRBV20-1; d_gene: TRBD2; j_gene: TRBJ2-3; CDR3aa: CSARTSGRASVDTQYF; CDR3nt: TGCAGTGCCCGGACTAGCGGGAGGGCCTCGGTGGATACGCAGTATTTT
abundance: few; v_gene: TRBV3-1; d_gene: TRBD2; j_gene: TRBJ2-3; CDR3aa: CASSYRLAGEGDTQYF; CDR3nt: TGTGCCAGCAGCTACCGACTAGCGGGAGAAGGAGATACGCAGTATTTT
abundance: many; v_gene: TRBV7-2; d_gene: TRBD2; j_gene: TRBJ2-3; CDR3aa: CASSLGGLAGVGSDTQYF; CDR3nt: TGTGCCAGCAGCTTAGGCGGCCTAGCGGGAGTCGGGTCAGATACGCAGTATTTT
abundance: many; v_gene: TRBV6-1; d_gene: NA; j_gene: TRBJ2-7; CDR3aa: CASSGDLPYEQYF; CDR3nt: TGTGCCAGCAGCGGTGACCTTCCCTACGAGCAGTACTTC
abundance: NA; v_gene: TRBV12-3/TRBV12-4; d_gene: NA; j_gene: TRBJ2-3; CDR3aa: CASSSTGSGTDTQYF; CDR3nt: TGTGCCAGCAGTTCGACAGGTTCTGGCACAGATACGCAGTATTTT
abundance: many; v_gene: TRBV20-1; d_gene: TRBD2; j_gene: TRBJ2-3; CDR3aa: CSARTSGGSTDTQYF; CDR3nt: TGCAGTGCTAGAACTAGCGGGGGTAGCACAGATACGCAGTATTTT
abundance: many; v_gene: TRBV20-1; d_gene: NA; j_gene: TRBJ1-1; CDR3aa: CSARGGARSQNTEAFF; CDR3nt: TGCAGTGCTAGAGGTGGGGCAAGGAGCCAGAACACTGAAGCTTTCTTT
abundance: few; v_gene: TRBV7-2; d_gene: NA; j_gene: TRBJ2-3; CDR3aa: CASSLEASGTQYF; CDR3nt: TGTGCCAGCAGCTTAGAGGCGAGTGGGACGCAGTATTTT